These 22 T cell receptor beta chains came from one sample sequenced in a study of PD-1 blockade in classical Hodgkin lymphoma. The assay was immunoSEQ multiplex PCR, and TCRdb's table has in-frame clones only and misses some. This sample carries tens of thousands of clones, 66% of them seen once, and the ten largest clones take more than 3%. Documented time point: cycle 4 day 1 (C4D1), after 6 weeks of nivolumab. Every patient experienced relapse after autologous stem cell transplantation, and brentuximab vedotin exposure varied. Sequencing was performed on peripheral blood mononuclear cells (PBMCs), taken before the fourth cycle of nivolumab. These TCRs come from a human donor with classical Hodgkin lymphoma.

The chain couples TRBV5-6 to TRBJ1-4, with a possible D match to TRBD1 (6 bases). Germline assignment: CDR1 SGHDT and CDR2 YYEEEE. Trimming pared 4 bases from V and 4 bases from J, leaving 14 bases between. The CDR3 has 15 amino acids. The CDR3 reads CASSPGQSRNEKLFF. The CDR3 bases are TGTGCCAGCAGCCCAGGACAGTCCCGTAATGAAAAACTGTTTTTT.

This chain joins TRBV5-1 and TRBJ2-5; 10 bases agree with TRBD2. The CDR3 has 17 amino acids. Germline CDR1 reads SGHRS; CDR2 reads YFSETQ. With 0 bases clipped from V and 9 bases from J, the junction kept 14 bases outside the gene matches. The CDR3 protein is CASSLGRSSGSTGAQYF. CDR3 in DNA: TGCGCCAGCAGCTTGGGTCGCTCTAGCGGGAGCACCGGGGCCCAGTACTTC.

This sequence joins TRBV7-2 and TRBJ2-7; 7 bases line up with TRBD1. CDR1 is SGHTA and CDR2 is FQGNSA in the germline V gene. CDR3 length: 14 amino acids. The V segment lost 5 bases and the J segment 1 base; nucleotides outside the gene matches: 5. The CDR3 sequence is CASSLRDRSYEQYF. For the CDR3, the DNA is TGTGCCAGCAGCCTCCGGGACAGATCCTACGAGCAGTACTTC.

The chain carries TRBV6-1 and TRBJ1-2; no clear D. Trimming took 11 bases from V and 5 from J, leaving 15 bases between them. The CDR3 runs to 12 residues. The germline gives CDR1 MNHNS, CDR2 SASEGT. As DNA, the CDR3 is TGTGCCCCCGAGGGCCCATTATATGGCTACACCTTC. Its protein is CAPEGPLYGYTF.

Concerning this clone itself: Other DNA sequences in the sample encode the same CDR3. Here the CDR3 DNA reads TGTGCCAGCAGCCGACAGGAAGGGACTGAAGCTTTCTTT. It encodes CASSRQEGTEAFF. The chain is built from TRBV6-5 and TRBJ1-1; D might be TRBD1 (6 bases). The CDR3 is 13 residues long. CDR1 is MNHEY, CDR2 SVGAGI, per germline. V lost 6 bases to trimming and J lost 5 bases, with 13 bases between them.

The V gene is TRBV10-2, the J gene TRBJ1-6; D unresolved. Per germline, CDR1 WSHSY and CDR2 SAAADI. The V gene lost 7 bases and the J gene lost 7 bases, with 14 bases spanning the gap. The CDR3 has 14 residues. In DNA form, the CDR3 reads TGCGCCAGCAAGGGTCGGGGTTCAAATTCACCCCTCCACTTT. Encoded protein: CASKGRGSNSPLHF.

V and J are TRBV2 and TRBJ1-6; D possibly corresponds to TRBD1 (6 bases). Per the germline V gene, CDR1 is SNHLY and CDR2 is FYNNEI. The CDR3 is 16 amino acids. The V end was cut by 6 bases, the J end by 0 bases, with 12 bases between. This CDR3 is CASRTGYDSYNSPLHF. The DNA of the CDR3 is TGTGCCAGCAGGACAGGATACGACTCCTATAATTCACCCCTCCACTTT.

The V call is TRBV18, the J call TRBJ1-5, with 7 bases aligning to TRBD1. This CDR3 contains 15 residues. V gave up 4 bases and J gave up 1 base; unmatched junction bases: 4. Germline-derived CDR1 and CDR2 are KGHSH and LQKENI. CDR3 amino acids: CASSRTGRSNQPQHF. The CDR3 bases are TGTGCCAGCTCACGGACAGGTAGAAGCAATCAGCCCCAGCATTTT.

This chain connects TRBV9 to TRBJ1-3, with D unresolved. This CDR3 contains 12 residues. CDR1 is SGDLS and CDR2 is YYNGEE in the germline V gene. Trimming cost V 3 bases and J 4 bases, with 5 bases left between them. Written as DNA, the CDR3 is TGTGCCAGCAGCGGACGAGGAAACACCATATATTTT. It translates to CASSGRGNTIYF.

This chain uses TRBV15 with TRBJ1-1, with a possible D match to TRBD1 (6 bases). The CDR3 is 14 residues long. Per the germline V gene, CDR1 is LNHNV and CDR2 is YYDKDF (reference sequence). V was clipped by 0 bases and J by 5 bases, with 10 bases between them. The CDR3 DNA follows: TGTGCCACCAGCAGAGATGGAAGGGGGACTGAAGCTTTCTTT. This encodes CATSRDGRGTEAFF.

The rearrangement uses TRBV28 and TRBJ2-6; D unresolved. Trimming took off 3 bases at V and 1 base at J, with 10 bases between the two ends. The CDR3 covers 16 residues. CDR1 is MDHEN, CDR2 SYDVKM, per germline. The CDR3 bases are TGTGCCAGCAGTTTTTTTCCTACGTCTGGGGCCAACGTCCTGACTTTC. Protein sequence: CASSFFPTSGANVLTF.

This rearrangement joins TRBV5-1 to TRBJ2-7, with 7 nucleotides matching TRBD1. V lost 2 bases and J lost 5; bases outside the gene matches: 4. CDR3 size: 13 residues. Germline V gene lookup returns CDR1 SGHRS and CDR2 YFSETQ. CDR3 loop: CASSFEGANEQYF. The CDR3 coding sequence is TGCGCCAGCAGCTTTGAGGGGGCGAACGAGCAGTACTTC.

The CDR3 region has the DNA TGTGCCAGCAGTTTATCGAACTTGGGGGATCAGCCCCAGCATTTT. Its protein is CASSLSNLGDQPQHF. The genes are TRBV27 and TRBJ1-5; D perhaps matches TRBD1 (5 bases). The CDR3 is 15 residues long. The V gene lost 0 bases and the J gene lost 5 bases, with 11 bases spanning the gap. Germline V gene lookup returns CDR1 MNHEY and CDR2 SMNVEV (reference sequence).

V and J are TRBV19 and TRBJ1-2; TRBD1 agrees at 9 bases. The CDR3 is 14 residues long. Looked up from germline, CDR1 is LNHDA and CDR2 is SQIVND (reference sequence). V lost 6 bases, J lost 5 bases, and 7 bases stayed unmatched. CDR3 amino acids: CASRRGQGGYGYTF. The CDR3 DNA reads as TGTGCCAGTAGACGGGGACAGGGCGGATATGGCTACACCTTC.

The chain combines TRBV28 with TRBJ1-2; D is ambiguous. Between the trimmed V and J ends, which lost 4 bases and 2 bases, there was a span of 11 bases. The CDR3 has 14 amino acids. The V gene's germline CDR1 is MDHEN and CDR2 SYDVKM. CDR3 bases: TGTGCCAGCAGTTCCTGGACGGCCAACTATGGCTACACCTTC. Amino acids: CASSSWTANYGYTF.

This clone was counted a few times. This sequence joins TRBV18 and TRBJ2-7; a weak D match, TRBD2 (6 bases). CDR1 is KGHSH, CDR2 LQKENI, per germline. Trimming took 3 bases from V and 2 from J, leaving 11 bases between them. The CDR3 is 14 residues long. CDR3 DNA sequence: TGTGCCAGCTCACCCGACGGGGGTACCTACGAGCAGTACTTC. It yields the protein CASSPDGGTYEQYF.

The chain uses TRBV29-1 and TRBJ1-1; D gene uncertain. Germline lookup yields CDR1 SQVTM and CDR2 ANQGSEA. This CDR3 contains 12 residues. V gave up 7 bases and J gave up 1 base, with 10 bases separating them. The CDR3 coding sequence is TGCAGCGCCCGCGGACCGAACACTGAAGCTTTCTTT. This gives the protein CSARGPNTEAFF.

V is TRBV5-1 and J is TRBJ2-2; a possible D gene is TRBD1 (5 bases). The germline V gene encodes CDR1 SGHRS and CDR2 YFSETQ. V was trimmed by 1 base and J by 0 bases, leaving 10 bases between them. The CDR3 runs to 16 residues. CDR3 sequence reads: CASSLTDSANTGELFF. The CDR3 region has the DNA TGCGCCAGCAGCTTGACAGACAGCGCGAACACCGGGGAGCTGTTTTTT.

This clone was seen a handful of times. The rearrangement joins TRBV19 to TRBJ1-2; tentatively, D is TRBD1 (5 bases). CDR1 and CDR2 (germline): LNHDA, SQIVND (reference sequence). The CDR3 consists of 13 residues. The V gene lost 8 bases and the J gene lost 4 bases, with 14 bases spanning the gap. The CDR3 nucleotides are TGTGCCAGTCGTCAGGGTCTGGGCTATGGCTACACCTTC. Translating it yields CASRQGLGYGYTF.

This clone was detected a few times. This chain's CDR3 is CASSQSQGYEQYF. As DNA, the CDR3 is TGCGCCAGCAGTCAATCGCAGGGGTACGAGCAGTACTTC. The J gene is TRBJ2-7, the V gene TRBV23-1; perhaps TRBD1 as D (6 bases). TRBV23-1 is designated an ORF whose function remains uncertain. This CDR3 region has 13 residues. V shed 0 bases and J shed 4 bases, with 7 bases lying between them.

The J gene is TRBJ1-1, the V gene TRBV6-5; D gene ambiguous. This CDR3 spans 13 amino acids. V gave up 5 bases and J gave up 5 bases, with 12 bases separating them. Germline CDR1 MNHEY, CDR2 SVGAGI. The CDR3 loop is CASSLNWETEAFF. The CDR3 DNA follows: TGTGCCAGCAGTCTAAATTGGGAAACTGAAGCTTTCTTT.

The V and J genes are TRBV6-1 and TRBJ1-1; tentative D call: TRBD1 (6 bases). Per the germline V gene, CDR1 is MNHNS and CDR2 is SASEGT. V lost 5 bases and J 6 bases, leaving 19 bases between the germline ends. The CDR3 is made up of 15 amino acids. The CDR3 DNA reads as TGTGCCAGCAGTCCTCTACGACAGGCCGGGCCTGAAGCTTTCTTT. Encoded protein: CASSPLRQAGPEAFF.